The 12 T cell receptor beta chains in this list originate from one sample, sequenced in a study of shared clonotypes between healthy human individuals. This table comes from immunoSEQ multiplex PCR, and its TCRdb copy is limited to in-frame clones, with some not included. The sample records a few million clones, about 92% being singletons. Source material: naive CD4+ T cells from PBMCs. Noted subset: CD45RA+ positively selected. The receptors were sampled from a man aged 18-30 years in good health. Some clones in this sample may be carry-over from other donors' samples.

The chain is built from TRBV18 and TRBJ1-3; D not certain. The CDR3 has 17 amino acids. Trimming left V 2 bases short and J 3 bases short, with 17 bases between. Germline V CDR1 and CDR2: KGHSH, LQKENI. The DNA of the CDR3 is TGTGCCAGCTCACCATTGGGAGGATCAAGTCGTGGAAACACCATATATTTT. As protein: CASSPLGGSSRGNTIYF. Supplemented by reference TRBV18 and TRBJ1-3, the full variable domain reads NAGVMQNPRHLVRRRGQEARLRCSPMKGHSHVYWYRQLPEEGLKFMVYLQKENIIDESGMPKERFSAEFPKEGPSILRIQQVVRGDSAAYFCASSPLGGSSRGNTIYFGEGSWLTVV.

The chain employs TRBV28 and TRBJ2-1, with 9 bases identical to TRBD1. Germline V gene data show CDR1 as MDHEN and CDR2 as SYDVKM. V trimming: 3 bases; J trimming: 3 bases; junction bases outside the gene matches: 15. The CDR3 has 19 residues. CDR3: CASSLRVLTGGSGYNEQFF. CDR3 in DNA: TGTGCCAGCAGTTTGCGCGTCCTCACAGGGGGCAGCGGCTACAATGAGCAGTTCTTC.

Worth noting for this clone: Other nucleotide sequences in the sample specify the same CDR3. The rearrangement uses TRBV7-3 and TRBJ2-3; D gene unclear. Trimming took off 5 bases at V and 1 base at J, with 7 bases between the two ends. CDR1 is SGHTA and CDR2 is FQGTGA in the germline V gene. This CDR3 comprises 13 residues. CDR3 loop: CASSPGGTDTQYF. CDR3 in DNA: TGTGCCAGCAGCCCTGGTGGCACAGATACGCAGTATTTT.

The V and J genes are TRBV10-2 and TRBJ2-7; unclear D gene. Trimming took off 4 bases at V and 0 bases at J, with 16 bases between the two ends. The CDR3 loop spans 16 amino acids. Germline V CDR1 and CDR2: WSHSY, SAAADI. CDR3 bases: TGCGCCAGCAGTGTAATAGGCCAGGAGAACTCCTACGAGCAGTACTTC. It translates to CASSVIGQENSYEQYF.

The rearrangement uses TRBV6-6 and TRBJ1-4; D is possibly TRBD1 (6 bases). Germline CDR1 is MNHNY and CDR2 is SVGAGI (reference sequence). The CDR3 sequence is 14 residues long. The ends were cut back, 6 bases at V and 8 bases at J, with 16 bases in the middle. In nucleotides, the CDR3 is TGTGCCAGCAGATTCGCTAGGGGGTTCGAAAAACTGTTTTTT. It translates to CASRFARGFEKLFF.

The V gene is TRBV30, the J gene TRBJ1-4, with a tentative D call TRBD1 (5 bases). Germline loops: CDR1 GTSNPN, CDR2 SVGIG (reference sequence). The V and J ends lost 7 bases and 5 bases respectively, with 11 bases between them. This CDR3 is 12 amino acids long. Here the CDR3 reads CASRWGNEKLFF. The CDR3 region has the DNA TGTGCCTCGCGTTGGGGGAATGAAAAACTGTTTTTT.

This chain connects TRBV19 to TRBJ2-3, with 13 bases aligning to TRBD2. The CDR3 spans 14 residues. Trimming cost V 3 bases and J 10 bases; bases outside gene matches: 4. Per germline, CDR1 LNHDA and CDR2 SQIVND (reference sequence). The CDR3 protein is CASSIGLAGVAQYF. The CDR3 DNA is TGTGCCAGTAGTATTGGACTAGCGGGAGTAGCGCAGTATTTT. Full variable domain (outside the CDR3, taken from reference TRBV19 and TRBJ2-3): DGGITQSPKYLFRKEGQNVTLSCEQNLNHDAMYWYRQDPGQGLRLIYYSQIVNDFQKGDIAEGYSVSREKKESFPLTVTSAQKNPTAFYLCASSIGLAGVAQYFGPGTRLTVL.

The chain combines TRBV5-1 with TRBJ1-1; 7 nucleotides match TRBD1. V was clipped by 4 bases and J by 2 bases; unmatched bases: 8. Germline-derived CDR1 and CDR2 are SGHRS and YFSETQ. This CDR3 region has 15 residues. The CDR3 region has the DNA TGCGCCAGCAGCGAAAGACAGGGACTAAACACTGAAGCTTTCTTT. Translating it yields CASSERQGLNTEAFF.

In its sample, this clone was seen once. The genes are TRBV5-1 and TRBJ2-7, with D possibly TRBD2 on 5 matching bases. The CDR3 runs to 15 residues. Trimming removed 4 bases at V and 6 bases at J, with 20 bases between. Germline CDR1 reads SGHRS; CDR2 reads YFSETQ. CDR3 amino acids: CASSPDPGKRSEQYF. The CDR3 DNA reads TGCGCCAGCAGCCCCGATCCGGGAAAGAGAAGCGAGCAGTACTTC. Looking up the rest from reference TRBV5-1 and TRBJ2-7 gives the full variable domain: KAGVTQTPRYLIKTRGQQVTLSCSPISGHRSVSWYQQTPGQGLQFLFEYFSETQRNKGNFPGRFSGRQFSNSRSEMNVSTLELGDSALYLCASSPDPGKRSEQYFGPGTRLTVT.

This clone appeared once. This sequence joins TRBV5-1 and TRBJ2-7; no clear D gene. From germline, CDR1 is SGHRS and CDR2 YFSETQ. V shed 0 bases and J shed 2 bases, with 15 bases lying between them. This CDR3 is 16 amino acids long. The DNA for the CDR3 is TGCGCCAGCAGCTTGGCACCGGGCACGACGACCTACGAGCAGTACTTC. As protein: CASSLAPGTTTYEQYF.

This clone is a singleton in its sample. The chain couples TRBV9 to TRBJ1-4; the D is unclear. Germline CDR1 reads SGDLS; CDR2 reads YYNGEE. With 4 bases removed from V and 3 bases from J, the gap between germline ends came to 10 bases. The CDR3 sequence is 14 residues long. The CDR3 coding sequence is TGTGCCAGCAGCCTATCAGGCTCTAATGAAAAACTGTTTTTT. This codes for CASSLSGSNEKLFF.

The chain is built from TRBV5-6 and TRBJ1-3; a possible D gene is TRBD1 (5 bases). V was trimmed by 1 base and J by 4 bases, leaving 9 bases between them. The CDR3 length is 14 residues. Germline loops: CDR1 SGHDT, CDR2 YYEEEE. CDR3 sequence: CASSLQGLGNTIYF. CDR3 sequence (DNA): TGTGCCAGCAGCTTGCAGGGTCTGGGAAACACCATATATTTT.